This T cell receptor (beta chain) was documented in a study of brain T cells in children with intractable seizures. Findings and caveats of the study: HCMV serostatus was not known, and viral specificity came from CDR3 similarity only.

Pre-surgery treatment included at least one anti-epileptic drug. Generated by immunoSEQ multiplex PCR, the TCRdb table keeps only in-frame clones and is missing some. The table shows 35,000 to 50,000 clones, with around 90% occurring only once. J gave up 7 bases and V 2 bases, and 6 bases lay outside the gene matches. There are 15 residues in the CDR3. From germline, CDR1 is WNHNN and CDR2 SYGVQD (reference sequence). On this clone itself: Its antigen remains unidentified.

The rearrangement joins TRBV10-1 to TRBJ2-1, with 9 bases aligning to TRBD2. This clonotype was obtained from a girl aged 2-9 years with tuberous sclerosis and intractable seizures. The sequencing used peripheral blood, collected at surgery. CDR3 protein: CASSESGGPRNEQFF. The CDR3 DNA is TGCGCCAGCAGTGAGAGCGGGGGGCCGAGGAATGAGCAGTTCTTC.